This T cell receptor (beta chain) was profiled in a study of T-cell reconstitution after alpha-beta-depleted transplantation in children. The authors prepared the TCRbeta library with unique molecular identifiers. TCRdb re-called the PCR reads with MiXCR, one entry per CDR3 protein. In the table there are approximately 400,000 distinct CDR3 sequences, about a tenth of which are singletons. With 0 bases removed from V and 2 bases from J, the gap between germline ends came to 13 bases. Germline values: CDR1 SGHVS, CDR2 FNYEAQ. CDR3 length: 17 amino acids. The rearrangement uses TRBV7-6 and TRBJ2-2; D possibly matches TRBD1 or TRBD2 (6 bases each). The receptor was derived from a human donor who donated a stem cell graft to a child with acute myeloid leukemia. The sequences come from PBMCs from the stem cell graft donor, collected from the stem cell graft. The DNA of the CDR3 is TGTGCCAGCAGCTTAGCACCAGGGGCGGGAAACACCGGGGAGCTGTTTTTT. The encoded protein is CASSLAPGAGNTGELFF.